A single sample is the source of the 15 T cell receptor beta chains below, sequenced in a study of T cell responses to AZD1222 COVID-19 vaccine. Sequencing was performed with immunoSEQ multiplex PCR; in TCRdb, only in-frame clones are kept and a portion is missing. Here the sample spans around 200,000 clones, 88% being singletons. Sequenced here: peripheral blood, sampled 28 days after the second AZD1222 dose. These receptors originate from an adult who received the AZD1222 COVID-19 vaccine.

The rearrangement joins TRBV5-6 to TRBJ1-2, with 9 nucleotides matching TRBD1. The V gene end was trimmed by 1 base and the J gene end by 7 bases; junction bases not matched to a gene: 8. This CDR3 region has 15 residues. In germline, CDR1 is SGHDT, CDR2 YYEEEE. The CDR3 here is CASSLLQGASGGYTF. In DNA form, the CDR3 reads TGTGCCAGCAGCTTGTTACAGGGGGCGTCTGGTGGCTACACCTTC. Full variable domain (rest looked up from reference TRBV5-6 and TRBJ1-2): DAGVTQSPTHLIKTRGQQVTLRCSPKSGHDTVSWYQQALGQGPQFIFQYYEEEERQRGNFPDRFSGHQFPNYSSELNVNALLLGDSALYLCASSLLQGASGGYTFGSGTRLTVV.

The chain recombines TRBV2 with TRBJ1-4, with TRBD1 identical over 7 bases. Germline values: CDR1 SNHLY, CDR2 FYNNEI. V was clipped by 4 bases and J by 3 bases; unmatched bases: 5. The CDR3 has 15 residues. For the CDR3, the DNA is TGTGCCAGCAGTGTACAGGGGATCGCTAATGAAAAACTGTTTTTT. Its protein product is CASSVQGIANEKLFF.

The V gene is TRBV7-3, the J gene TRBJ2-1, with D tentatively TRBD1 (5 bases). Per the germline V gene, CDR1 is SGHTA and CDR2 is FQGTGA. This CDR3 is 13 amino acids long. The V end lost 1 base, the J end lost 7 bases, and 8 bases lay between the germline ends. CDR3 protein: CASSLNQGNEQFF. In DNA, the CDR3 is TGTGCCAGCAGCTTAAACCAGGGAAATGAGCAGTTCTTC.

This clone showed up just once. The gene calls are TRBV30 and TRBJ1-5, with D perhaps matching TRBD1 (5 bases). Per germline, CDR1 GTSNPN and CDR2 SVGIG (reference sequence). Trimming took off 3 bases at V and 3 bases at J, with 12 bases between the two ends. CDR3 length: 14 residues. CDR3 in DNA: TGTGCCTGGAGAGTGGGGCAGAACAATCAGCCCCAGCATTTT. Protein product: CAWRVGQNNQPQHF. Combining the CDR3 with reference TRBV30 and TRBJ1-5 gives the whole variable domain SQTIHQWPATLVQPVGSPLSLECTVEGTSNPNLYWYRQAAGRGLQLLFYSVGIGQISSEVPQNLSASRPQDRQFILSSKKLLLSDSGFYLCAWRVGQNNQPQHFGDGTRLSIL.

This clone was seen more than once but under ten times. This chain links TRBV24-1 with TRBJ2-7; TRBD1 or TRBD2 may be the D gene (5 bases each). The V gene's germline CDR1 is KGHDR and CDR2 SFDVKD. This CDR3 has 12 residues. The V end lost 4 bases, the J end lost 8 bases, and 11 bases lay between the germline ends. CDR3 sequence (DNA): TGTGCCACCAGTGAGCCGAGGGGAAAGCAGTACTTC. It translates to CATSEPRGKQYF.

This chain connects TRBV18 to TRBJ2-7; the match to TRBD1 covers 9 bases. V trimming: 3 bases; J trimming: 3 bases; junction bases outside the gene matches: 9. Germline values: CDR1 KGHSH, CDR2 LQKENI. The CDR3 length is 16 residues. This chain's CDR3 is CASSPRTGVPYYEQYF. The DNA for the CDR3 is TGTGCCAGCTCACCGAGGACAGGGGTTCCCTACTACGAGCAGTACTTC. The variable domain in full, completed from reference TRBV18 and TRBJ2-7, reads NAGVMQNPRHLVRRRGQEARLRCSPMKGHSHVYWYRQLPEEGLKFMVYLQKENIIDESGMPKERFSAEFPKEGPSILRIQQVVRGDSAAYFCASSPRTGVPYYEQYFGPGTRLTVT.

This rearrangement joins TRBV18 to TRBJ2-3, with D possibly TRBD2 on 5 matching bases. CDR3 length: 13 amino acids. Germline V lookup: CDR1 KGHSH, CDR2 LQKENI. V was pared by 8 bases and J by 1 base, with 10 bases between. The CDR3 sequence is CASTSRGTDTQYF. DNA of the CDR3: TGTGCCAGCACCTCGAGGGGCACAGATACGCAGTATTTT.

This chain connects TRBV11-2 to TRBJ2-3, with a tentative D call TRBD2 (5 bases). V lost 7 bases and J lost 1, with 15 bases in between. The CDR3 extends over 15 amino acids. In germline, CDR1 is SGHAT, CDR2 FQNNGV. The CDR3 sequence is CASNPRAGRTDTQYF. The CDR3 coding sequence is TGTGCCAGCAATCCAAGGGCGGGCCGCACAGATACGCAGTATTTT.

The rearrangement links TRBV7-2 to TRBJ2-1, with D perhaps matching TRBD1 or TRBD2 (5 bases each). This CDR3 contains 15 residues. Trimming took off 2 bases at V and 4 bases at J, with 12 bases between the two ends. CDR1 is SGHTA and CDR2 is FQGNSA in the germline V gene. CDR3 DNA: TGTGCCAGCAGCTTACTACCATGGGGGTACAATGAGCAGTTCTTC. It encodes CASSLLPWGYNEQFF.

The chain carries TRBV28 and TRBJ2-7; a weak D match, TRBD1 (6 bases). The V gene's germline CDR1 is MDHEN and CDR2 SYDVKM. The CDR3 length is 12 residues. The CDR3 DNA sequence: TGTGCTACCGGGACATCCTCGTACGAGCAGTACTTC. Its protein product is CATGTSSYEQYF.

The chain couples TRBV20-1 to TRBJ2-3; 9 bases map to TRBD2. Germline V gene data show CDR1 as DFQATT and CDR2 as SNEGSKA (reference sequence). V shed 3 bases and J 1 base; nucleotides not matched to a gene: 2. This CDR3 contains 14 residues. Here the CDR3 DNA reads TGCAGTGCTAGTGTAGCGGGGGGCACAGATACGCAGTATTTT. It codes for CSASVAGGTDTQYF.

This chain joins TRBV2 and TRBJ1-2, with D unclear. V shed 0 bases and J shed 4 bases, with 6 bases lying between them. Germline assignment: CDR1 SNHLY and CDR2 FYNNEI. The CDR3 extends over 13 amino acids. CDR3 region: CASSEATVYGYTF. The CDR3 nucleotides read TGTGCCAGCAGTGAAGCGACGGTCTATGGCTACACCTTC.

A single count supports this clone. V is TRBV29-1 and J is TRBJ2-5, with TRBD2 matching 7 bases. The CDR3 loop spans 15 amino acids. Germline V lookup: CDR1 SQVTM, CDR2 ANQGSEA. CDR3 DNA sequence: TGCAGTGGAGCCAGCGGCGGGAGACTGCAAGAGACCCAGTACTTC. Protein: CSGASGGRLQETQYF.

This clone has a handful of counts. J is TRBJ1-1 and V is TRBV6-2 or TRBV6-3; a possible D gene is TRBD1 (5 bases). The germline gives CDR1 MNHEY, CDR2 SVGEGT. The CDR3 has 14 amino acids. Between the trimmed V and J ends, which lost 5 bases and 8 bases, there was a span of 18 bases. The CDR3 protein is CASSLPGGFTEAFF. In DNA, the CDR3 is TGTGCCAGCAGTCTCCCGGGGGGGTTTACAGAAGCTTTCTTT.

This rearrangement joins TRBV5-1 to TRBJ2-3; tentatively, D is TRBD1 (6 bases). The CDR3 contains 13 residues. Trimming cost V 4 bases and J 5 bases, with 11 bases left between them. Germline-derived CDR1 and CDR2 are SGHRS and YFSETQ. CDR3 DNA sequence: TGCGCCAGCAGCCTGGGGGCTGGAGATACGCAGTATTTT. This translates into CASSLGAGDTQYF.